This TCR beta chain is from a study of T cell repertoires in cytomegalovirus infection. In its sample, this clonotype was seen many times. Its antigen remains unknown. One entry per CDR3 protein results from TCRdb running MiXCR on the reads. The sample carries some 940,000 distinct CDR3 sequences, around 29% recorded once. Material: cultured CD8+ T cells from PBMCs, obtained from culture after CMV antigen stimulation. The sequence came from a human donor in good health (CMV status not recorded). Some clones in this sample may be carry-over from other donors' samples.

For the CDR3, the DNA is TGTGCCAGCAGCAGCCCCACAGGGACCAGTGGGAATGAGCAGTTCTTC. Its protein is CASSSPTGTSGNEQFF. The chain links TRBV7-6 to TRBJ2-1; D is possibly TRBD1 (6 bases). CDR1 and CDR2 (germline): SGHVS, FNYEAQ. The CDR3 length is 16 residues. The V and J ends lost 5 bases and 7 bases respectively, with 21 bases between them.